These 22 T cell receptor beta chains originate from one sample sequenced in a study of blood T cell repertoires in COVID-19. Only in-frame clones appear in the TCRdb table, and some are missing; sequencing was by immunoSEQ multiplex PCR. The sample consists of about 260,000 clones, around 88% of them appearing once. The sequenced sample was PBMCs or T cells enriched from blood (not recorded which). All receptors derive from a woman aged 35 to 49 with acute COVID-19.

The CDR3 sequence: CASSLAGQGIFGEKLFF. The CDR3 nucleotides are TGTGCCAGCAGCTTAGCGGGACAGGGGATTTTCGGTGAAAAACTGTTTTTT. This rearrangement joins TRBV7-9 to TRBJ1-4; TRBD1 aligns across 10 bases. The germline V gene has CDR1 SEHNR and CDR2 FQNEAQ (reference sequence). Trimming at V came to 0 bases and at J to 7 bases, leaving 8 bases not matched to a gene. This CDR3 has 17 amino acids.

With regard to this clone: The same CDR3 is also encoded by other DNA sequences in this sample. CDR3 loop: CASSERDRVQETQYF. Written as DNA, the CDR3 is TGTGCCAGCAGTGAACGGGATAGGGTTCAAGAGACCCAGTACTTC. The chain has TRBV6-1 and TRBJ2-5; TRBD2 might be the D (5 bases). Trimming pared 2 bases from V and 2 bases from J, leaving 12 bases between. The CDR3 spans 15 residues. The germline CDR1 and CDR2 sequences are MNHNS and SASEGT.

V and J are TRBV10-3 and TRBJ1-1; D ambiguous. With 0 bases removed from V and 6 bases from J, the gap between germline ends came to 14 bases. In germline, CDR1 is ENHRY, CDR2 SYGVKD. This CDR3 contains 15 residues. The CDR3 spells CAISESAGDIPEAFF. In DNA form, the CDR3 reads TGTGCCATCAGTGAGTCGGCTGGTGATATACCTGAAGCTTTCTTT.

This rearrangement joins TRBV6-2 or TRBV6-3 to TRBJ2-7; TRBD1 matches at 8 bases. Germline V gene lookup returns CDR1 MNHEY and CDR2 SVGEGT. The CDR3 runs to 15 residues. The ends lost 2 bases at V and 0 bases at J; junction bases unmatched: 3. The CDR3 nucleotides read TGTGCCAGCAGTTACGGACAGGGATCCTCCTACGAGCAGTACGTC. As protein: CASSYGQGSSYEQYV.

Details on this clone: Other DNA sequences in the sample encode the same CDR3. The chain joins TRBV18 to TRBJ1-1; D uncertain. V dropped 3 bases and J dropped 3 bases, with 8 bases sitting between them. This CDR3 comprises 13 residues. In germline, CDR1 is KGHSH, CDR2 LQKENI. CDR3 protein: CASSPLRDTEAFF. The CDR3 nucleotides read TGTGCCAGCTCACCTTTGAGGGACACTGAAGCTTTCTTT.

The J gene is TRBJ2-5, the V gene TRBV28, with 8 bases matching TRBD1. The CDR3 length is 13 residues. J lost 2 bases, V lost 10 bases, and 6 bases had no gene match. CDR1 and CDR2 from the germline V gene are MDHEN and SYDVKM. The CDR3 reads CATETGAQETQYF. The CDR3 DNA reads TGTGCCACGGAGACAGGGGCTCAAGAGACCCAGTACTTC.

CDR3 coding DNA: TGTGCCAGCAGATCTGGACAGACCTCTGGAAACACCATATATTTT. Translation: CASRSGQTSGNTIYF. The V and J genes are TRBV28 and TRBJ1-3; a weak D match, TRBD1 (6 bases). In germline, CDR1 is MDHEN, CDR2 SYDVKM. The CDR3 extends over 15 amino acids. Deletions cut 6 bases from V and 0 bases from J, with 12 bases between. The full variable domain, rest sourced from reference TRBV28 and TRBJ1-3, is DVKVTQSSRYLVKRTGEKVFLECVQDMDHENMFWYRQDPGLGLRLIYFSYDVKMKEKGDIPEGYSVSREKKERFSLILESASTNQTSMYLCASRSGQTSGNTIYFGEGSWLTVV.

V gene TRBV14 combines with J gene TRBJ1-2; weak D call: TRBD1 (6 bases). Germline CDR1 reads SGHDN; CDR2 reads FVKESK. Trimming took 3 bases from V and 6 from J, leaving 11 bases between them. The CDR3 covers 13 residues. In DNA, the CDR3 is TGTGCCAGCAGCCATAACCAGGGGCATGGCTACACCTTC. This encodes CASSHNQGHGYTF.

As to this clone: This CDR3 is also generated by other DNA sequences in the sample. This chain connects TRBV27 to TRBJ1-1; D possibly corresponds to TRBD1 (6 bases). V was shortened by 3 bases and J by 4 bases, with 9 bases between the two germline ends. The V gene's germline CDR1 is MNHEY and CDR2 SMNVEV (reference sequence). This CDR3 spans 13 amino acids. CDR3 amino acids: CASSLRGGTEAFF. As DNA, the CDR3 is TGTGCCAGCAGTTTGAGGGGGGGCACTGAAGCTTTCTTT.

The rearrangement uses TRBV5-5 and TRBJ2-5; 9 nucleotides line up with TRBD1. CDR3 length: 16 residues. After removal of 7 bases from V and 4 bases from J, the junction contained 14 bases not matched to a gene. Looked up from germline, CDR1 is SGHKS and CDR2 is YYEKEE (reference sequence). Here the CDR3 DNA reads TGTGCCAGCGGGTCGGGACAGGGAGGTCGGGGAGAGACCCAGTACTTC. Its translation: CASGSGQGGRGETQYF.

In this sample, this clone turned up once. V and J are TRBV11-1 and TRBJ2-4, with D perhaps TRBD1 (6 bases). The V gene lost 5 bases and the J gene lost 0 bases, with 14 bases spanning the gap. CDR1 and CDR2 (germline): SGHAT, FQDESV (reference sequence). This CDR3 contains 16 residues. CDR3 DNA sequence: TGTGCCAGCAGCCCCGACAGGACACTAGCCAAAAACATTCAGTACTTC. It codes for CASSPDRTLAKNIQYF.

The count of this clone is one. The same CDR3 can be traced to other DNA sequences in this sample. The chain's CDR3 is CAWSVLTSNQPQHF. The CDR3 nucleotides read TGTGCCTGGAGTGTGTTGACAAGCAATCAGCCCCAGCATTTT. The chain links TRBV30 to TRBJ1-5, with no clear D. Germline CDR1 is GTSNPN and CDR2 is SVGIG (reference sequence). Deletions cut 0 bases from V and 1 base from J, with 7 bases between. CDR3 length equals 14 residues.

This clone showed up just a few times. The gene calls are TRBV2 and TRBJ1-6; D perhaps matches TRBD1 (5 bases). V dropped 4 bases and J dropped 10 bases, with 20 bases sitting between them. The CDR3 loop spans 16 amino acids. The germline CDR1 and CDR2 sequences are SNHLY and FYNNEI. CDR3 amino acids: CASSALSWGGESPLHF. For the CDR3, the DNA is TGTGCCAGCAGTGCTCTGTCGTGGGGCGGGGAATCACCCCTCCACTTT.

The J gene is TRBJ1-5, the V gene TRBV19; 10 bases agree with TRBD1. V trimming: 6 bases; J trimming: 3 bases; junction bases outside the gene matches: 8. The CDR3 has 16 residues. The germline V gene encodes CDR1 LNHDA and CDR2 SQIVND (reference sequence). The chain's CDR3 is CASRGQGWDINQPQHF. The CDR3 region has the DNA TGTGCCAGTAGGGGACAGGGGTGGGACATCAATCAGCCCCAGCATTTT.

The rearrangement joins TRBV7-9 to TRBJ1-2; D not certain. This CDR3 is 13 amino acids long. V dropped 1 base and J dropped 5 bases, with 8 bases sitting between them. Per germline, CDR1 SEHNR and CDR2 FQNEAQ (reference sequence). For the CDR3, the DNA is TGTGCCAGCAGCTTAGACGTGGAGTATGGCTACACCTTC. It yields the protein CASSLDVEYGYTF.

The chain combines TRBV2 with TRBJ1-5, with 8 nucleotides matching TRBD1. The CDR3 spans 14 residues. Germline V gene sequence: CDR1 SNHLY, CDR2 FYNNEI. The J segment lost 7 bases and the V segment lost 4 bases, leaving 6 bases of the junction unmatched. The CDR3 DNA reads TGTGCCAGCAGTGGAGGACAGGGAGGACAGCCCCAGCATTTT. Its protein is CASSGGQGGQPQHF.

This rearrangement joins TRBV6-5 to TRBJ2-5; 7 positions agree with TRBD2. CDR3 size: 13 residues. Germline values: CDR1 MNHEY, CDR2 SVGAGI. V gave up 5 bases and J gave up 2 bases; unmatched junction bases: 2. This CDR3 is CASSRGRQETQYF. CDR3 in DNA: TGTGCCAGCAGTCGCGGGAGACAAGAGACCCAGTACTTC.

This clone has a single count. This sequence joins TRBV27 and TRBJ2-7, with 11 bases identical to TRBD2. Germline trimming cut 8 bases from V and 3 bases from J; bases unmatched to any gene: 9. Germline CDR1 and CDR2: MNHEY and SMNVEV (reference sequence). The CDR3 consists of 15 residues. CDR3 DNA sequence: TGTGCCAGCGGACGGACCGGGACTAGCGGCTACGAGCAGTACTTC. Translating gives CASGRTGTSGYEQYF.

The gene calls are TRBV27 and TRBJ1-1; perhaps TRBD1 as D (6 bases). There are 13 residues in the CDR3. CDR1 and CDR2 from the germline V gene are MNHEY and SMNVEV (reference sequence). V was trimmed by 4 bases and J by 8 bases, leaving 14 bases between them. DNA for the CDR3: TGTGCCAGCAGTTCTCAGACAGGCCTAGAAGCTTTCTTT. It specifies CASSSQTGLEAFF.

This CDR3 is CASSPQGALGYTF. DNA for the CDR3: TGTGCCAGTAGTCCGCAGGGGGCGTTGGGCTACACCTTC. The chain joins TRBV19 to TRBJ1-2; 8 positions match TRBD1. This CDR3 has 13 residues. Germline CDR1 and CDR2: LNHDA and SQIVND (reference sequence). Germline trimming cut 5 bases from V and 8 bases from J; bases unmatched to any gene: 7.

This clone was recorded once. The chain carries TRBV10-2 and TRBJ1-1, with D tentatively TRBD1 (5 bases). Trimming removed 6 bases from V and 8 bases from J, with 13 bases in between. The germline CDR1 and CDR2 sequences are WSHSY and SAAADI. The CDR3 sequence is 12 residues long. The chain's CDR3 is CASSRGWTEAFF. As DNA, the CDR3 is TGCGCCAGCAGCCGGGGGTGGACCGAAGCTTTCTTT.

The genes are TRBV2 and TRBJ2-1, with 12 bases matching TRBD2. Germline V gives CDR1 SNHLY, CDR2 FYNNEI. V shed 5 bases, J shed 4 bases, and the junction held 3 bases outside the gene matches. The CDR3 has 15 residues. In DNA form, the CDR3 reads TGTGCCAGCAGTCCGACTAGCGGGAGATACAATGAGCAGTTCTTC. Its protein is CASSPTSGRYNEQFF.